Below, 23 T cell receptor beta chains from the same sample are listed, as sequenced in a study of siplizumab effects on memory and regulatory T cells. Data came from immunoSEQ multiplex PCR; TCRdb stores just in-frame clones and leaves some out. The repertoire holds around 110,000 clones, with approximately 94% as singletons. Material for sequencing was non-Treg CD4+ T cells sorted from blood. The receptors stem from a human donor in good health.

This clone was detected only a few times. The chain is built from TRBV11-2 and TRBJ1-1, with D possibly TRBD1 on 5 matching bases. Per the germline V gene, CDR1 is SGHAT and CDR2 is FQNNGV. V dropped 5 bases and J dropped 11 bases, with 18 bases sitting between them. The CDR3 is 13 amino acids. In DNA form, the CDR3 reads TGTGCCAGCAGCCCCGTTGGGGCCCTGAGGGCTTTCTTT. Translation: CASSPVGALRAFF.

The CDR3 region has the DNA TGTGCCAGCTCCCCAGGACAGGTACGCAACAATGAGCAGTTCTTC. This codes for CASSPGQVRNNEQFF. V gene TRBV18 combines with J gene TRBJ2-1, with 7 bases matching TRBD1. This CDR3 has 15 amino acids. Trimming at V came to 6 bases and at J to 5 bases, leaving 10 bases not matched to a gene. Per germline, CDR1 KGHSH and CDR2 LQKENI.

The rearrangement links TRBV30 to TRBJ2-7; a possible D gene is TRBD1 (6 bases). The CDR3 is 15 amino acids. V was pared by 6 bases and J by 5 bases, with 23 bases between. Germline V gene lookup returns CDR1 GTSNPN and CDR2 SVGIG (reference sequence). The CDR3 DNA is TGTGCCTGCAAAGAAAAAGGGTCAGGGGCCAACGAGCAGTACTTC. This gives the protein CACKEKGSGANEQYF.

This chain uses TRBV18 with TRBJ1-6; a weak D match, TRBD1 (6 bases). Germline V gene sequence: CDR1 KGHSH, CDR2 LQKENI. There are 15 residues in the CDR3. The ends were cut back, 2 bases at V and 8 bases at J, with 13 bases in the middle. As DNA, the CDR3 is TGTGCCAGCTCACCAAACGACAGGATGGATTCACCCCTCCACTTT. The encoded protein is CASSPNDRMDSPLHF.

The chain combines TRBV28 with TRBJ1-4, with TRBD1 matching over 8 bases. Germline V lookup: CDR1 MDHEN, CDR2 SYDVKM. V lost 7 bases, J lost 7 bases, and 17 bases stayed unmatched. The CDR3 extends over 17 amino acids. CDR3 protein: CASKYGRQGSRGEKLFF. CDR3 sequence (DNA): TGTGCCAGCAAATACGGGAGACAGGGGTCCAGGGGTGAAAAACTGTTTTTT.

CDR3 DNA sequence: TGCGCCAGCAGCCATTCAATGCAGGGCGCCTACAATGAGCAGTTCTTC. Its translation: CASSHSMQGAYNEQFF. This chain connects TRBV4-1 to TRBJ2-1; possible D gene TRBD1, 5 bases. Germline CDR1 is MGHRA and CDR2 is YSYEKL. Trimming took off 3 bases at V and 2 bases at J, with 14 bases between the two ends. The CDR3 covers 16 residues.

The J gene is TRBJ2-3, the V gene TRBV5-1; 12 nucleotides agree with TRBD2. The length of the CDR3 is 15 residues. Trimming took 4 bases from V and 4 from J; bases not matched to a gene: 4. Germline CDR1 is SGHRS and CDR2 is YFSETQ. CDR3 coding DNA: TGCGCCAGCAGCCCGGGACTAGCGGGCGCAGATACGCAGTATTTT. Translating gives CASSPGLAGADTQYF.

The chain joins TRBV7-8 to TRBJ2-5; D remains unclear. The end of the DNA fits TRBJ2-7 better, so the J call may be wrong. This CDR3 has 15 residues. The germline CDR1 and CDR2 sequences are SGHVS and FQNEAQ. CDR3 coding DNA: TGTGCCAGCAGCTTAGCGTGGCCGGGCCCCTACGAGCAGTACTTC. Translated, it gives CASSLAWPGPYEQYF.

The CDR3 protein is CASKLAVNSYEQYF. CDR3 DNA: TGTGCCAGTAAACTAGCGGTTAATTCCTACGAGCAGTACTTC. V gene TRBV19 combines with J gene TRBJ2-5; 8 nucleotides align to TRBD2. The J call is doubtful: the DNA matches TRBJ2-7 better. Germline V lookup: CDR1 LNHDA, CDR2 SQIVND (reference sequence). The CDR3 sequence is 14 residues long.

Only one count was recorded for this clone. The J gene is TRBJ1-5, the V gene TRBV5-1, with D possibly matching TRBD1 (6 bases). Germline CDR1 and CDR2: SGHRS and YFSETQ. The ends were cut back, 0 bases at V and 5 bases at J, with 12 bases in the middle. The CDR3 runs to 15 residues. The CDR3 coding sequence is TGCGCCAGCAGCTTGGCGGGGGCGCGGGATCAGCCCCAGCATTTT. Protein sequence: CASSLAGARDQPQHF.

The chain joins TRBV6-4 to TRBJ1-2; D is possibly TRBD1 (6 bases). This CDR3 spans 13 amino acids. Deletions cut 6 bases from V and 7 bases from J, with 15 bases between. Germline V CDR1 and CDR2: MRHNA, SNTAGT. CDR3: CASRMIGTFGYTF. For the CDR3, the DNA is TGTGCCAGCAGGATGATTGGGACATTTGGCTACACCTTC.

V gene TRBV19 combines with J gene TRBJ1-4; D call uncertain. The CDR3 totals 16 residues. The V gene's germline CDR1 is LNHDA and CDR2 SQIVND (reference sequence). Trimming left V 6 bases short and J 2 bases short, with 16 bases between. The CDR3 DNA follows: TGTGCCAGTAGCAGACAAGCGTTAACGACTAATGAAAAACTGTTTTTT. Amino acids: CASSRQALTTNEKLFF. Looking up the rest from reference TRBV19 and TRBJ1-4 gives the full variable domain: DGGITQSPKYLFRKEGQNVTLSCEQNLNHDAMYWYRQDPGQGLRLIYYSQIVNDFQKGDIAEGYSVSREKKESFPLTVTSAQKNPTAFYLCASSRQALTTNEKLFFGSGTQLSVL.

The genes are TRBV29-1 and TRBJ2-7; weak D call: TRBD1 (6 bases). Trimming took off 4 bases at V and 6 bases at J, with 10 bases between the two ends. Per germline, CDR1 SQVTM and CDR2 ANQGSEA. The CDR3 spans 11 residues. The DNA for the CDR3 is TGCAGCGTTGGGGAGACAGGCGAGCAGTACTTC. Residues: CSVGETGEQYF.

This chain joins TRBV27 and TRBJ2-3; D gene unclear. Germline assignment: CDR1 MNHEY and CDR2 SMNVEV (reference sequence). The CDR3 has 14 residues. V was clipped by 6 bases and J by 3 bases, with 13 bases between them. CDR3 region: CASSFSPLTDTQYF. The CDR3 coding sequence is TGTGCCAGCAGCTTTTCCCCACTTACAGATACGCAGTATTTT.

This clone was found once. The chain couples TRBV7-2 to TRBJ2-7, with TRBD2 matching 13 bases. The germline gives CDR1 SGHTA, CDR2 FQGNSA. The CDR3 is 15 residues long. The junction had 8 bases not matched to a gene; V was cut back by 5 bases and J by 7 bases. The DNA for the CDR3 is TGTGCCAGCAGCGTAACTAGCGGGGGGGATTGGGAGCAGTACTTC. Protein product: CASSVTSGGDWEQYF.

The rearrangement links TRBV13 to TRBJ1-1, with 7 positions matching TRBD1. J lost 5 bases, V lost 7 bases, and 13 bases had no gene match. Germline CDR1 is PRHDT and CDR2 is FYEKMQ (reference sequence). This CDR3 is built from 15 residues. CDR3 amino acids: CASNNRGGKGTEAFF. CDR3 nucleotides: TGTGCCAGCAACAACAGGGGTGGTAAGGGGACTGAAGCTTTCTTT.

The rearrangement uses TRBV6-5 and TRBJ1-1, with D possibly TRBD1 on 6 matching bases. The germline V and J ends were trimmed by 6 bases and 9 bases, with 11 bases remaining between them. Germline-derived CDR1 and CDR2 are MNHEY and SVGAGI. There are 11 residues in the CDR3. CDR3 nucleotide sequence: TGTGCCAGCAGACAAACAGGGAAAGCTTTCTTT. As protein: CASRQTGKAFF.

The rearrangement links TRBV12-5 to TRBJ1-6, with TRBD1 identical over 9 bases. Trimming cost V 7 bases and J 7 bases; bases outside gene matches: 8. This CDR3 is built from 15 residues. CDR1 and CDR2 (germline): LGHNT, FRNRAP. As DNA, the CDR3 is TGTGCTAGTGCCATACAGGGGGCAGGGAATTCACCCCTCCACTTT. Its protein is CASAIQGAGNSPLHF.

V gene TRBV2 combines with J gene TRBJ1-1; D gene uncertain. V was cut by 4 bases and J by 0 bases, with 12 bases left in between. The length of the CDR3 is 15 residues. Germline assignment: CDR1 SNHLY and CDR2 FYNNEI. CDR3 sequence: CASSGGGTLNTEAFF. The DNA for the CDR3 is TGTGCCAGCAGTGGGGGTGGCACTTTGAACACTGAAGCTTTCTTT.

The chain's CDR3 is CASSRWVAANYEQYF. The CDR3 DNA follows: TGCGCCAGCAGCCGCTGGGTGGCAGCCAACTACGAGCAGTACTTC. V gene TRBV5-1 combines with J gene TRBJ2-7, with unresolved D. Germline V gene sequence: CDR1 SGHRS, CDR2 YFSETQ. This CDR3 comprises 15 residues. Trimming stripped 4 bases from V and 3 bases from J, with 17 bases between.

The rearrangement links TRBV6-5 to TRBJ2-7; 10 bases line up with TRBD1. Germline values: CDR1 MNHEY, CDR2 SVGAGI. The CDR3 sequence is 15 residues long. J gave up 6 bases and V 0 bases, and 5 bases lay outside the gene matches. The CDR3 DNA sequence: TGTGCCAGCAGTTACTCGGGGACAGGGGCCGGCGAGCAGTACTTC. Translated, it gives CASSYSGTGAGEQYF.

The genes are TRBV6-5 and TRBJ2-3, with TRBD1 matching 7 bases. The CDR3 runs to 15 residues. CDR1 MNHEY and CDR2 SVGAGI come from the germline V gene. The ends lost 7 bases at V and 4 bases at J; junction bases unmatched: 11. CDR3 sequence: CASTILDRVADTQYF. In DNA, the CDR3 is TGTGCCAGCACCATACTCGACAGGGTAGCAGATACGCAGTATTTT.

V usage is TRBV6-4 and J usage is TRBJ2-6; possibly TRBD1 for D (5 bases). This CDR3 region has 13 residues. Per the germline V gene, CDR1 is MRHNA and CDR2 is SNTAGT. Trimming removed 6 bases from V and 2 bases from J, with 5 bases in between. CDR3 sequence reads: CASRGPGANVLTF. For the CDR3, the DNA is TGTGCCAGCAGGGGGCCTGGGGCCAACGTCCTGACTTTC.